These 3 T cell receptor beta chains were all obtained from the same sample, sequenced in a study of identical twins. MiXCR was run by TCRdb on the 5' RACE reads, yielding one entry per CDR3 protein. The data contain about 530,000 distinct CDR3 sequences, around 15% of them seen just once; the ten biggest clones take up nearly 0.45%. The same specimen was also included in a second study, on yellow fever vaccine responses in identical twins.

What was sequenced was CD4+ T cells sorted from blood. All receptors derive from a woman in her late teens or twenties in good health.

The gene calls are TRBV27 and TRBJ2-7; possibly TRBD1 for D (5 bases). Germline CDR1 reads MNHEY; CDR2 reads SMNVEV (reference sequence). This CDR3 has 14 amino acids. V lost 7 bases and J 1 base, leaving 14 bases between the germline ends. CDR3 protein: CASKRSGFSYEQYF. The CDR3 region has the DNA TGTGCCAGCAAACGGTCAGGGTTTTCCTACGAGCAGTACTTC.

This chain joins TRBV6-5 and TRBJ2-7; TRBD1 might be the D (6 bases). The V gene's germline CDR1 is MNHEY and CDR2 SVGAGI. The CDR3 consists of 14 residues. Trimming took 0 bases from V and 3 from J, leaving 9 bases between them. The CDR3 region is CASSYSTDSYEQYF. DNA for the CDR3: TGTGCCAGCAGTTACTCAACGGACAGCTACGAGCAGTACTTC.

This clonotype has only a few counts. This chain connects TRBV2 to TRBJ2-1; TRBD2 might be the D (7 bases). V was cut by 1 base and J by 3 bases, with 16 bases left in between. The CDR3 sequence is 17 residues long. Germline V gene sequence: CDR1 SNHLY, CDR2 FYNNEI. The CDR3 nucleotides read TGTGCCAGCAGTGAAGTATCTTTGCGGGGGCGCTACAATGAGCAGTTCTTC. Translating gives CASSEVSLRGRYNEQFF.